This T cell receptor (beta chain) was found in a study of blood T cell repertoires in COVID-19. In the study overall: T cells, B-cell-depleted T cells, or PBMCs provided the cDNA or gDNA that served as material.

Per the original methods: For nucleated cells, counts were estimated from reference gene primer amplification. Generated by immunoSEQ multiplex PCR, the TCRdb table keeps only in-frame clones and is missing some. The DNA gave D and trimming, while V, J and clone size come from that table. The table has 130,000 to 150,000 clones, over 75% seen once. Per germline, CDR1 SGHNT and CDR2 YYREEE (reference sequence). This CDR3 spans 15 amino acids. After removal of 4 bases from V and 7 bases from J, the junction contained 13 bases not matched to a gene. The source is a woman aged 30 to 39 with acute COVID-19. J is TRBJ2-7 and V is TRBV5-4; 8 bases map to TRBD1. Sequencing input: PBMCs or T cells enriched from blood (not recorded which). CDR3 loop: CASSRGQGGPSEQYF. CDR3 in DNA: TGTGCCAGCAGCCGCGGACAGGGAGGACCTTCGGAGCAGTACTTC. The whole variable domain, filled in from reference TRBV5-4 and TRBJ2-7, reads ETGVTQSPTHLIKTRGQQVTLRCSSQSGHNTVSWYQQALGQGPQFIFQYYREEENGRGNFPPRFSGLQFPNYSSELNVNALELDDSALYLCASSRGQGGPSEQYFGPGTRLTVT.